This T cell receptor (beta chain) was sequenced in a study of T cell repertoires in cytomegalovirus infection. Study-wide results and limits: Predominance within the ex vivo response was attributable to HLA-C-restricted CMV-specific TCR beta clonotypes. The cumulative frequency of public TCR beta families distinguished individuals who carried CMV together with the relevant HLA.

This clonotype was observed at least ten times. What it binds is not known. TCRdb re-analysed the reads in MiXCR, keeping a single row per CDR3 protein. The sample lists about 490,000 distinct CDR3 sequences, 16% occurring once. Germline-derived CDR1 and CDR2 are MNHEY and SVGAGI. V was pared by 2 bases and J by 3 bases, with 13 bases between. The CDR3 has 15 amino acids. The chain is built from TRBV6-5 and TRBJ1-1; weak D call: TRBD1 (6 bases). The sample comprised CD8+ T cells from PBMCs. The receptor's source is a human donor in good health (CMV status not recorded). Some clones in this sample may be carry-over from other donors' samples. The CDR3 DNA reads TGTGCCAGCAGTTACCGCCGGGGGGCCGACACTGAAGCTTTCTTT. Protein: CASSYRRGADTEAFF.